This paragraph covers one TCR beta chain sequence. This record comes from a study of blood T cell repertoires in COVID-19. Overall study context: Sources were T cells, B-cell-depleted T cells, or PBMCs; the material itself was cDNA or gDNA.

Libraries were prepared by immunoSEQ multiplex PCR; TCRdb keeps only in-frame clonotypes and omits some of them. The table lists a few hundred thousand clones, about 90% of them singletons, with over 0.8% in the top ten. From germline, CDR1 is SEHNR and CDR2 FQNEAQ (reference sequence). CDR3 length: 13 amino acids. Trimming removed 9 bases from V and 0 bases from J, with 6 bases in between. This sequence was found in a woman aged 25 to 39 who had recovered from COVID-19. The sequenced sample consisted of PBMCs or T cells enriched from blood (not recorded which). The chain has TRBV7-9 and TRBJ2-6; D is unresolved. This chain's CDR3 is CASGLSGANVLTF. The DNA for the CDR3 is TGTGCCAGTGGCCTCTCTGGGGCCAACGTCCTGACTTTC.